These 10 T cell receptor beta chains were sequenced from one sample in a study of shared clonotypes between healthy human individuals (dated by TCRdb to the early 2020s). To prepare the library, the immunoSEQ multiplex PCR assay was applied. In TCRdb, the immuneACCESS table is reduced to in-frame sequences with V and J assigned. These tables do not hold every clone; where another copy was compared, an unresolved V gene accounts for under half, and the others remain unexplained. The sample table records roughly 2.5 million clones; around 90% of these occur just once. The ten top clones hold 0.14% of the sample. Input material: naive CD4+ T cells sorted from blood. According to the study, the label for this sample's cell subset or site signals: CD45RA+ positively selected. Receptor source: a man aged 18 to 35 in good health.

V and J are TRBV11-1 and TRBJ2-7; 11 bases line up with TRBD1. The J segment lost 3 bases and the V segment lost 5 bases, leaving 6 bases of the junction unmatched. This CDR3 contains 15 residues. CDR1 and CDR2 from the germline V gene are SGHAT and FQDESV (reference sequence). The CDR3 DNA sequence: TGTGCCAGCAGCGTAGTTGGGACAGGGGGCTACGAGCAGTACTTC. Encoded protein: CASSVVGTGGYEQYF.

About this clone itself: The sample contains more than one DNA sequence encoding this CDR3. This chain connects TRBV2 to TRBJ2-5; D unclear. Trimming removed 6 bases from V and 0 bases from J, with 2 bases in between. The CDR3 contains 11 residues. Germline CDR1 is SNHLY and CDR2 is FYNNEI. Here the CDR3 reads CASRDQETQYF. The CDR3, as DNA: TGTGCCAGCAGGGACCAAGAGACCCAGTACTTC.

The count of this clone is one. The chain joins TRBV10-3 to TRBJ2-7; D is unclear. This CDR3 has 13 residues. CDR1 is ENHRY, CDR2 SYGVKD, per germline. Trimming stripped 8 bases from V and 5 bases from J, with 16 bases between. The CDR3 nucleotides read TGTGCCATCGCGACTGGTCTTGCGGACGAGCAGTACTTC. Translation: CAIATGLADEQYF.

This chain connects TRBV6-5 to TRBJ2-3; D is uncertain. Germline V lookup: CDR1 MNHEY, CDR2 SVGAGI. V lost 2 bases and J 6 bases, leaving 12 bases between the germline ends. The CDR3 loop spans 14 amino acids. CDR3 DNA sequence: TGTGCCAGCAGTTACCCGGCAGTGGCGGATACGCAGTATTTT. Protein: CASSYPAVADTQYF.

This rearrangement joins TRBV6-5 to TRBJ2-2; no firm D call. This CDR3 spans 12 amino acids. CDR1 MNHEY and CDR2 SVGAGI come from the germline V gene. V lost 8 bases and J lost 4, with 8 bases in between. Here the CDR3 DNA reads TGTGCCAGCTGTTCAACCACCGGGGAGCTGTTTTTT. Protein: CASCSTTGELFF.

The V gene is TRBV7-9, the J gene TRBJ2-2; possibly TRBD1 for D (6 bases). The CDR3 totals 16 residues. V gave up 2 bases and J gave up 4 bases, with 14 bases separating them. From germline, CDR1 is SEHNR and CDR2 FQNEAQ (reference sequence). The CDR3 region has the DNA TGTGCCAGCAGCTTATCAGGGGCCGGTGGCACCGGGGAGCTGTTTTTT. Its translation: CASSLSGAGGTGELFF.

The V call is TRBV7-2, the J call TRBJ2-3, with TRBD2 identical over 8 bases. After removal of 0 bases from V and 4 bases from J, the junction contained 3 bases not matched to a gene. This CDR3 has 15 residues. Germline V gene lookup returns CDR1 SGHTA and CDR2 FQGNSA. The DNA of the CDR3 is TGTGCCAGCAGCTTAGCGGGACTAGGTGCAGATACGCAGTATTTT. Protein product: CASSLAGLGADTQYF.

V usage is TRBV6-6 and J usage is TRBJ2-7, with 7 positions matching TRBD2. The CDR3 covers 15 residues. Losses at the gene ends were 2 bases for V and 4 bases for J; bases not matched to a gene: 8. Germline V gene data show CDR1 as MNHNY and CDR2 as SVGAGI (reference sequence). CDR3 sequence reads: CASSYGGSLTYEQYF. DNA for the CDR3: TGTGCCAGCAGTTACGGCGGGAGCCTAACGTACGAGCAGTACTTC.

The V and J genes are TRBV2 and TRBJ1-6; D unclear. The V end was cut by 4 bases, the J end by 3 bases, with 10 bases between. Germline CDR1 SNHLY, CDR2 FYNNEI. The CDR3 sequence is 15 residues long. The CDR3 DNA is TGTGCCAGCAGTGCCGAGAGTTTCTATAATTCACCCCTCCACTTT. Translated, it gives CASSAESFYNSPLHF.

The chain recombines TRBV7-9 with TRBJ2-4; D not certain. CDR3 length equals 15 residues. V lost 1 base and J lost 1, with 8 bases in between. Germline CDR1 SEHNR, CDR2 FQNEAQ (reference sequence). DNA of the CDR3: TGTGCCAGCAGCTTAGAGGTCTTTGCCAAAAACATTCAGTACTTC. As protein: CASSLEVFAKNIQYF. Full variable domain (outside the CDR3, taken from reference TRBV7-9 and TRBJ2-4): DTGVSQNPRHKITKRGQNVTFRCDPISEHNRLYWYRQTLGQGPEFLTYFQNEAQLEKSRLLSDRFSAERPKGSFSTLEIQRTEQGDSAMYLCASSLEVFAKNIQYFGAGTRLSVL.